The 20 T cell receptor beta chains in this list originate from one sample, sequenced in a study of control samples from healthy donors and cancer patients. Only in-frame clones appear in the TCRdb table, and some are missing; sequencing was by immunoSEQ multiplex PCR. The data contain around 230,000 clones, around 94% of them seen just once; the ten biggest clones take up approximately 1.6%. Sequencing used blood. The receptor set was obtained from a man aged 50 or older in good health.

The chain is built from TRBV28 and TRBJ2-7; D perhaps matches TRBD1 (5 bases). Trimming took off 3 bases at V and 3 bases at J, with 9 bases between the two ends. Germline lookup yields CDR1 MDHEN and CDR2 SYDVKM. The CDR3 is 13 residues long. CDR3 residues: CASSFPGIYEQYF. CDR3 coding DNA: TGTGCCAGCAGTTTCCCAGGGATCTACGAGCAGTACTTC.

The chain recombines TRBV5-1 with TRBJ1-5; D not certain. Trimming took 0 bases from V and 5 from J, leaving 6 bases between them. The germline V gene encodes CDR1 SGHRS and CDR2 YFSETQ. This CDR3 is built from 13 residues. This CDR3 is CASSLEVDQPQHF. The CDR3 coding sequence is TGCGCCAGCAGCTTGGAGGTTGATCAGCCCCAGCATTTT.

The chain uses TRBV6-4 and TRBJ2-3; 9 bases fit TRBD2. This CDR3 region has 15 residues. The germline V gene has CDR1 MRHNA and CDR2 SNTAGT. Germline trimming cut 8 bases from V and 0 bases from J; bases unmatched to any gene: 6. CDR3 loop: CASSQAGGSTDTQYF. CDR3 DNA: TGTGCCAGCTCTCAGGCGGGGGGGAGCACAGATACGCAGTATTTT.

This chain uses TRBV7-3 with TRBJ1-1; D unresolved. This CDR3 comprises 11 residues. The germline V gene encodes CDR1 SGHTA and CDR2 FQGTGA. V lost 3 bases and J lost 5, with 4 bases in between. In DNA, the CDR3 is TGTGCCAGCAGCTTTCTAACTGAAGCTTTCTTT. This encodes CASSFLTEAFF.

The gene calls are TRBV28 and TRBJ2-7, with D possibly TRBD2 on 6 matching bases. The germline V gene has CDR1 MDHEN and CDR2 SYDVKM. The length of the CDR3 is 12 residues. V gave up 6 bases and J gave up 3 bases, with 9 bases separating them. The CDR3 protein is CASSPGDYEQYV. The DNA for the CDR3 is TGTGCCAGCAGCCCGGGAGACTACGAGCAGTACGTC.

The chain links TRBV9 to TRBJ1-4; no definite D call. This CDR3 is 12 amino acids long. The V end lost 3 bases, the J end lost 8 bases, and 8 bases lay between the germline ends. The V gene's germline CDR1 is SGDLS and CDR2 YYNGEE. As DNA, the CDR3 is TGTGCCAGCAGCGGTTCTAGAGAAAAACTGTTTTTT. Translated, it gives CASSGSREKLFF.

J is TRBJ2-7 and V is TRBV5-1, with D possibly matching TRBD1 (5 bases). Trimming left V 3 bases short and J 0 bases short, with 16 bases between. This CDR3 is built from 16 residues. Germline CDR1 and CDR2: SGHRS and YFSETQ. As DNA, the CDR3 is TGCGCCAGCAGCTCCCTTGGGGCAGTTAGCTCCTACGAGCAGTACTTC. Translating gives CASSSLGAVSSYEQYF. The complete variable domain, with remaining parts taken from reference TRBV5-1 and TRBJ2-7, reads KAGVTQTPRYLIKTRGQQVTLSCSPISGHRSVSWYQQTPGQGLQFLFEYFSETQRNKGNFPGRFSGRQFSNSRSEMNVSTLELGDSALYLCASSSLGAVSSYEQYFGPGTRLTVT.

This chain connects TRBV5-1 to TRBJ1-4; D is unresolved. From germline, CDR1 is SGHRS and CDR2 YFSETQ. The CDR3 totals 14 residues. The V and J ends lost 0 bases and 7 bases respectively, with 10 bases between them. CDR3 amino acids: CASSLDIPSEKLFF. The CDR3 DNA is TGCGCCAGCAGCTTGGACATCCCAAGTGAAAAACTGTTTTTT.

This clone is a singleton in its sample. The chain carries TRBV10-2 and TRBJ2-5; 15 positions match TRBD2. This CDR3 has 18 residues. Trimming took 1 base from V and 3 from J; bases not matched to a gene: 6. Germline values: CDR1 WSHSY, CDR2 SAAADI. CDR3 DNA sequence: TGCGCCAGCAGTGAGTGGGGGACTAGCGGGGGGATTGAAGAGACCCAGTACTTC. Protein product: CASSEWGTSGGIEETQYF.

This clone appeared once. The rearrangement links TRBV7-2 to TRBJ2-3; TRBD1 matches at 8 bases. This CDR3 has 17 amino acids. From germline, CDR1 is SGHTA and CDR2 FQGNSA. J was trimmed by 6 bases and V by 3 bases; bases with no gene match: 14. The CDR3 spells CASSFLISTGARDTQYF. CDR3 nucleotides: TGTGCCAGCAGCTTTTTAATTTCGACAGGGGCTCGGGATACGCAGTATTTT.

The rearrangement links TRBV19 to TRBJ2-3; TRBD2 matches at 12 bases. In germline, CDR1 is LNHDA, CDR2 SQIVND (reference sequence). CDR3 length: 16 residues. J lost 6 bases, V lost 0 bases, and 4 bases had no gene match. The CDR3 spells CASSIDASGGADTQYF. For the CDR3, the DNA is TGTGCCAGTAGTATAGACGCTAGCGGGGGGGCGGATACGCAGTATTTT.

The V gene is TRBV2, the J gene TRBJ1-5, with TRBD1 matching over 7 bases. Looked up from germline, CDR1 is SNHLY and CDR2 is FYNNEI. The CDR3 spans 14 residues. V was pared by 2 bases and J by 7 bases, with 5 bases of the junction left unmatched. Here the CDR3 reads CASSERQGEQPQHF. CDR3 DNA: TGTGCCAGCAGTGAAAGGCAGGGGGAACAGCCCCAGCATTTT.

The rearrangement links TRBV30 to TRBJ1-5, with 7 bases fitting TRBD1. The trim removed 5 bases at V and 0 bases at J, leaving 19 bases unmatched. This CDR3 comprises 19 residues. The germline V gene encodes CDR1 GTSNPN and CDR2 SVGIG (reference sequence). The CDR3 DNA sequence: TGTGCCTGGGACCCCCAGGGGGACCCTCAAGTTTATAGCAATCAGCCCCAGCATTTT. The encoded protein is CAWDPQGDPQVYSNQPQHF.

This sequence joins TRBV28 and TRBJ1-1, with 8 bases aligning to TRBD1. V lost 7 bases, J lost 6 bases, and 7 bases stayed unmatched. Germline CDR1 and CDR2: MDHEN and SYDVKM. This CDR3 has 13 residues. CDR3 nucleotides: TGTGCCAGCACTCCCGACAGGGGACCTGAAGCTTTCTTT. Amino acids: CASTPDRGPEAFF.

The rearrangement uses TRBV2 and TRBJ2-5; D is unresolved. The CDR3 is 11 amino acids. Per the germline V gene, CDR1 is SNHLY and CDR2 is FYNNEI. Trimming removed 6 bases from V and 4 bases from J, with 6 bases in between. The CDR3 protein is CASRELETQYF. The CDR3 DNA reads TGTGCCAGCAGAGAGCTAGAGACCCAGTACTTC.

A single count supports this clone. The rearrangement uses TRBV6-6 and TRBJ1-1, with TRBD1 as a possible D gene (5 bases). The V gene lost 7 bases and the J gene lost 4 bases, with 19 bases spanning the gap. Germline V CDR1 and CDR2: MNHNY, SVGAGI (reference sequence). The CDR3 runs to 15 residues. CDR3 in amino acids: CASTDRKDVGTEAFF. As DNA, the CDR3 is TGTGCCAGCACCGACAGAAAGGATGTTGGCACTGAAGCTTTCTTT.

The chain recombines TRBV7-9 with TRBJ1-2; D unclear. The CDR3 consists of 13 residues. Germline CDR1 is SEHNR and CDR2 is FQNEAQ (reference sequence). The V end was cut by 4 bases, the J end by 7 bases, with 13 bases between. The DNA of the CDR3 is TGTGCCAGCAGCTCCCCGGGTACGACTGGCTACACCTTC. It is translated as CASSSPGTTGYTF.

This chain uses TRBV18 with TRBJ2-2; perhaps TRBD1 as D (6 bases). The germline gives CDR1 KGHSH, CDR2 LQKENI. This CDR3 is built from 15 residues. Trimming stripped 3 bases from V and 6 bases from J, with 14 bases between. DNA of the CDR3: TGTGCCAGCTCACCGCAGGGGAACGTAGCCGGGGAGCTGTTTTTT. It yields the protein CASSPQGNVAGELFF.

This chain links TRBV4-2 with TRBJ1-2, with D uncertain. Germline-derived CDR1 and CDR2 are LGHNA and YNFKEQ. The V gene lost 0 bases and the J gene lost 2 bases, with 16 bases spanning the gap. This CDR3 is 17 amino acids long. As DNA, the CDR3 is TGTGCCAGCAGCCAAGATGGGCAGGACGCGCTGAACTATGGCTACACCTTC. It codes for CASSQDGQDALNYGYTF.

This clone was detected only once. CDR3 DNA sequence: TGTGCCAGCAGCTTAAGGGGGTCTAATGAAAAACTGTTTTTT. Encoded protein: CASSLRGSNEKLFF. The chain combines TRBV7-2 with TRBJ1-4; D perhaps matches TRBD1 (6 bases). Germline assignment: CDR1 SGHTA and CDR2 FQGNSA. V lost 2 bases, J lost 3 bases, and 7 bases lay in between. The CDR3 totals 14 residues.